This entry features one T cell receptor beta chain sequence. Its specificity is not known. This entry comes from a study of blood T cells in healthy people across ages. Study findings and constraints: Reliance upon unsorted PBMCs precluded definitive naive versus antigen-experienced comparison.

The length of the CDR3 is 15 residues. Germline V gene sequence: CDR1 LGHDT, CDR2 YNNKEL (reference sequence). Primed by a sample-barcoded 5' primer and a J-beta primer mix, a second PCR proceeded for roughly 6 to 12 cycles. Carrying 12 random nucleotides, a template-switch adaptor labeled each individual cDNA molecule. TCRdb independently ran MiXCR on the 5' RACE reads; one entry per CDR3 protein. The table records approximately 940,000 distinct CDR3 sequences, roughly 48% of them present only once. Material: blood. The receptor comes from a man aged 30 to 39 in good health. This chain uses TRBV3-1 with TRBJ2-1; TRBD1 agrees at 8 bases. The DNA end is a closer match to TRBJ2-7, so the J assignment may be wrong. CDR3 residues: CASSQERGQAYEQYF. CDR3 in DNA: TGTGCCAGCAGCCAAGAACGGGGACAGGCCTACGAGCAGTACTTC.